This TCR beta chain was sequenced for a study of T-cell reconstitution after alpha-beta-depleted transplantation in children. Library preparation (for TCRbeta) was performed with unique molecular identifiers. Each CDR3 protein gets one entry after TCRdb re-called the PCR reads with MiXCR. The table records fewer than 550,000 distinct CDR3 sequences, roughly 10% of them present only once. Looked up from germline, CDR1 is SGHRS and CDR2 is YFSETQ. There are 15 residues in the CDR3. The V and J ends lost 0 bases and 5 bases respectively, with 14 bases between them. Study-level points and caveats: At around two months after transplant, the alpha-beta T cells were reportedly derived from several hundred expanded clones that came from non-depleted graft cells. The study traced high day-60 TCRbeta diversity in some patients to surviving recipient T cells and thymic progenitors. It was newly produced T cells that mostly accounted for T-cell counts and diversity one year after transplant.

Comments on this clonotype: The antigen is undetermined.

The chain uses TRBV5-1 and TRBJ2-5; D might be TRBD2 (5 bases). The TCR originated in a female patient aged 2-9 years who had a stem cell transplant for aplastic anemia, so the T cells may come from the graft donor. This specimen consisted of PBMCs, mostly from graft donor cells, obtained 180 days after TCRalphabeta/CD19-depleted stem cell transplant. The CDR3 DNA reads TGCGCCAGCAGCTTGGGGTCGGGATTGCGGGAGACCCAGTACTTC. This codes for CASSLGSGLRETQYF. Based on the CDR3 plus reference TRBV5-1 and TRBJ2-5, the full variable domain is KAGVTQTPRYLIKTRGQQVTLSCSPISGHRSVSWYQQTPGQGLQFLFEYFSETQRNKGNFPGRFSGRQFSNSRSEMNVSTLELGDSALYLCASSLGSGLRETQYFGPGTRLLVL.